The clone carrying this T cell receptor (beta chain) has more than one count but fewer than ten. The data were taken from a study of T cell changes during pregnancy in multiple sclerosis. This CDR3 comprises 14 residues. Trimming cost V 0 bases and J 7 bases, with 12 bases left between them. The V gene's germline CDR1 is SNHLY and CDR2 FYNNEI. Clones were read by immunoSEQ multiplex PCR, and TCRdb kept only the in-frame ones, dropping some. The sample records some 120,000 clones, 90% to 95% being singletons. The TCR was taken from a female donor with multiple sclerosis, enrolled in a pregnancy study. The chain couples TRBV2 to TRBJ1-2; D perhaps matches TRBD1 (5 bases). This specimen was peripheral blood, taken before pregnancy. CDR3 in DNA: TGTGCCAGCAGTGAAGCATTAAGGACAACTGGCTACACCTTC. This translates into CASSEALRTTGYTF.